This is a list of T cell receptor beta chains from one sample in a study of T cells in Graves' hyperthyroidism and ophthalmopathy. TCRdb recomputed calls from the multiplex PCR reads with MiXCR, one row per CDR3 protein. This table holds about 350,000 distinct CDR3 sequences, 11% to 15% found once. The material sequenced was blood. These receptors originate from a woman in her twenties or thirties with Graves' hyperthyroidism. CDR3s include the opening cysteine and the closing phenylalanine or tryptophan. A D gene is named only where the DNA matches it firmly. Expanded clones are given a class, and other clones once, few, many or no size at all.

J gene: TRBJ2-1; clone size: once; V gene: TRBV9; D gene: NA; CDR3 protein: CASSVEGANNEQFF; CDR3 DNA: TGTGCCAGCAGCGTAGAGGGCGCGAACAATGAGCAGTTCTTC
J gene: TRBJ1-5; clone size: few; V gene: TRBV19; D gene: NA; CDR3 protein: CASSSGDGSNQPQHF; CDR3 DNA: TGTGCCAGTAGTTCGGGGGACGGTAGCAATCAGCCCCAGCATTTT
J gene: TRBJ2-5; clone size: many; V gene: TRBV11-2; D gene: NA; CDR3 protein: CASSLYWRSQETQYF; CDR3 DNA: TGTGCCAGCAGCTTATACTGGAGATCACAAGAGACCCAGTACTTC
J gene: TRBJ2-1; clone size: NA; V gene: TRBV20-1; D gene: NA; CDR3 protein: CSARVLETTSYNEQFF; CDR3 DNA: TGCAGTGCTAGGGTTCTCGAGACGACCTCCTACAATGAGCAGTTCTTC
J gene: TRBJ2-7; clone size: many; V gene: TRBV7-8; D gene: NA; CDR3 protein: CASSSGVASEQYF; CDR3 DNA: TGTGCCAGCAGCTCTGGTGTGGCCAGCGAGCAGTACTTC
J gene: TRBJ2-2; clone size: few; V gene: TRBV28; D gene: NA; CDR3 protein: CASSSQTGFAGELFF; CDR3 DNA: TGTGCCAGCAGCTCCCAGACAGGATTTGCCGGGGAGCTGTTTTTT
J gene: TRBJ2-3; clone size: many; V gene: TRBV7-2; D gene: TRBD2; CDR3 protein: CASSPTGTSGRTSTDTQYF; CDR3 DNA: TGTGCCAGCAGCCCGACCGGGACTAGCGGGAGGACTAGCACAGATACGCAGTATTTT
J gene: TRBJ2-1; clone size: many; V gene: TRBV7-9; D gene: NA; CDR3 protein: CASSPDGGRVYEQFF; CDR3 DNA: TGTGCCAGCAGCCCTGACGGAGGTCGGGTGTATGAGCAGTTCTTC
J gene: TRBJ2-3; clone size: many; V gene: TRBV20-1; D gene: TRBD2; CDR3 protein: CSASLGRTSAGVGSDTQYF; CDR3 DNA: TGCAGTGCTAGCCTCGGAAGGACTAGCGCGGGAGTGGGTTCAGATACGCAGTATTTT
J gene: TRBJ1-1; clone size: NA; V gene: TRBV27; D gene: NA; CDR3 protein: CTSSLVGGNTEALF; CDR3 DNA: TGTACCAGCAGTTTAGTGGGAGGAAACACTGAAGCTCTCTTT
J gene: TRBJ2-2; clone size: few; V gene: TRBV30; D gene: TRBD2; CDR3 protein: CACQGREANTGELFF; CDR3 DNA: TGTGCCTGCCAGGGACGGGAGGCGAACACCGGGGAGCTGTTTTTT
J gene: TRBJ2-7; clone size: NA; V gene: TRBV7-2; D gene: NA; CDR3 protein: CASSLNRANEQYF; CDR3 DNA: TGTGCCAGCAGCTTAAACAGGGCCAACGAGCAGTACTTC
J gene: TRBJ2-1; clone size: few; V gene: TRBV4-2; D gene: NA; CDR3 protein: CASSQGPLEQFF; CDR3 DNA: TGTGCCAGCAGCCAAGGGCCCCTGGAGCAGTTCTTC
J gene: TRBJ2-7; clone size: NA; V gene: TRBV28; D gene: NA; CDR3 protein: CASSSGTAPYEQYF; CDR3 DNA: TGTGCCAGCAGCTCCGGGACGGCACCTTACGAGCAGTACTTC
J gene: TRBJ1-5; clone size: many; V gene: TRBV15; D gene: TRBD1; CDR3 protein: CATSKTARGRQPQHF; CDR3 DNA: TGTGCCACCAGCAAAACCGCCAGGGGGCGGCAGCCCCAGCATTTT
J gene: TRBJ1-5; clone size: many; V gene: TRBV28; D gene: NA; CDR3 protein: CASSIQLGDLSNQPQHF; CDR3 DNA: TGTGCCAGCAGTATCCAGTTGGGAGACCTAAGCAATCAGCCCCAGCATTTT
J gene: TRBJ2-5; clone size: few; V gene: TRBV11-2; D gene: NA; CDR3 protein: CASSLDGLASRNF; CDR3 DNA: TGTGCCAGCAGCTTAGACGGCTTAGCAAGTCGAAACTTC
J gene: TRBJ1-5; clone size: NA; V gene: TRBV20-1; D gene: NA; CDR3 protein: CSVGSGGSYQPQHF; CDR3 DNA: TGCAGCGTGGGGTCAGGAGGCTCATATCAGCCCCAGCATTTT
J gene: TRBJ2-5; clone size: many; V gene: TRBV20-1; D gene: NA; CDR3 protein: CSARDVRLWETQYF; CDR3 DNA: TGCAGTGCTAGAGACGTTCGACTTTGGGAGACCCAGTACTTC
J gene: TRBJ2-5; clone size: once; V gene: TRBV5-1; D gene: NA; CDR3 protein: CASRVDRTSRRETQYF; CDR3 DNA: TGCGCCAGCAGAGTTGACAGAACCTCCCGGCGGGAGACCCAGTACTTC
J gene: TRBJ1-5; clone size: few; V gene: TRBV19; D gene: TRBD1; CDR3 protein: CASSSTGTGGLQPQHF; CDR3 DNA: TGTGCCAGTAGTTCCACCGGGACAGGGGGACTTCAGCCCCAGCATTTT
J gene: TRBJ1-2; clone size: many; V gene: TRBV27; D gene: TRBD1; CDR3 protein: CASYSRQGASYYGYTF; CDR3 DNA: TGTGCCAGCTACTCGCGACAGGGGGCATCGTACTATGGCTACACCTTC
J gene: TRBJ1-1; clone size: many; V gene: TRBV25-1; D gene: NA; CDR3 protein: CASSEDGGSSVAFF; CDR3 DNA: TGTGCCAGCAGCGAGGACGGAGGGAGCTCGGTAGCTTTCTTT
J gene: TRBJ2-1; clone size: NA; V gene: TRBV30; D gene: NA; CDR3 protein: CAWSVGTAPSYNEQFF; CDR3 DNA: TGTGCCTGGAGTGTGGGGACTGCCCCTTCCTACAATGAGCAGTTCTTC
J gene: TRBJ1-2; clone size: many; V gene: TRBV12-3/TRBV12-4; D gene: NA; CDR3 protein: CASSSGGWGYTF; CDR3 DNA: TGTGCCAGCAGTTCGGGGGGCTGGGGCTACACCTTC
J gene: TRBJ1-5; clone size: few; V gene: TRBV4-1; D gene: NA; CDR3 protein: CASSQEQPGQPQHF; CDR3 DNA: TGCGCCAGCAGCCAAGAGCAACCAGGGCAGCCCCAGCATTTT
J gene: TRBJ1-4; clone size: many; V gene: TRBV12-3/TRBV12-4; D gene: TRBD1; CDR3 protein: CASRKTGEGEKLFF; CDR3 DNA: TGTGCCAGCAGAAAGACAGGGGAAGGAGAAAAACTGTTTTTT
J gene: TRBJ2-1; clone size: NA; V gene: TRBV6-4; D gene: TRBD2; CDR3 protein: CASSAAGGSNNEQFF; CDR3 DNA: TGTGCCAGCAGTGCAGCGGGAGGTTCAAACAATGAGCAGTTCTTC
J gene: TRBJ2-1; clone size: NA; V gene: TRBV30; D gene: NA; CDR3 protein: CAWNRGRGYNEQFF; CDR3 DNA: TGTGCCTGGAATCGAGGGAGGGGGTACAATGAGCAGTTCTTC
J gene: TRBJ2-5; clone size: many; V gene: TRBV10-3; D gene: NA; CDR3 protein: CAIREDIKETQYF; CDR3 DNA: TGTGCCATCAGGGAGGATATAAAAGAGACCCAGTACTTC
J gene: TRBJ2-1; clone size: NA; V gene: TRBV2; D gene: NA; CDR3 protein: CASAVETNEQFF; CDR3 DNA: TGTGCCAGCGCCGTTGAAACCAATGAGCAGTTCTTC
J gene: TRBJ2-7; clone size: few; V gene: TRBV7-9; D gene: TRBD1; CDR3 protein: CASSLGTGLNEQYF; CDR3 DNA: TGTGCCAGCAGCTTGGGGACAGGGCTAAATGAGCAGTACTTC
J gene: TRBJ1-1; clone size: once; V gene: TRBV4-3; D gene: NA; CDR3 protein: CASSQTMVTEAFF; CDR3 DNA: TGCGCCAGCAGCCAAACGATGGTCACTGAAGCTTTCTTT
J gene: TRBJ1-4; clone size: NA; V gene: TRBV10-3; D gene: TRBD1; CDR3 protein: CAISENRGSNEKLFF; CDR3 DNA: TGTGCCATCAGTGAGAACAGGGGTTCTAATGAAAAACTGTTTTTT
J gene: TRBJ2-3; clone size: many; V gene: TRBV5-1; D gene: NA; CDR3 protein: CASSGEGGDTQYF; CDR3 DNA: TGCGCCAGCAGCGGAGAGGGAGGAGATACGCAGTATTTT
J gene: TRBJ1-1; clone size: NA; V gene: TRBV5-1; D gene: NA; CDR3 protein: CASRTAENTEAFF; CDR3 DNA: TGCGCCAGTAGGACAGCCGAGAACACTGAAGCTTTCTTT
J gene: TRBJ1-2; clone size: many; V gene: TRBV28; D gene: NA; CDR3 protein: CASRDVAGAGNYGYTF; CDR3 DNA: TGTGCCAGCAGAGATGTGGCTGGGGCGGGTAACTATGGCTACACCTTC
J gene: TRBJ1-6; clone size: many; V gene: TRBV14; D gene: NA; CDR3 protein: CASSQVRRDSPLHF; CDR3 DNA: TGTGCCAGCAGCCAAGTTCGCCGGGATTCACCCCTCCACTTT
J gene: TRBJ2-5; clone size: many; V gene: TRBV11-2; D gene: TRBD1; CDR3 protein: CASSGTGETQYF; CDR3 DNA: TGTGCCAGCAGCGGGACAGGAGAGACCCAGTACTTC
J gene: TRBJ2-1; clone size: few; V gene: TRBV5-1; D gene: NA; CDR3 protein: CASSFDSASFNEQFF; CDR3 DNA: TGCGCCAGCAGCTTTGATTCGGCCTCCTTCAATGAGCAGTTCTTC
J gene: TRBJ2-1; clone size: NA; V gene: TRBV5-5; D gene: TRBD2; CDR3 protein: CASSLGGSGSYNEQFF; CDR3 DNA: TGTGCCAGCAGCCTTGGCGGGAGCGGGTCCTACAATGAGCAGTTCTTC
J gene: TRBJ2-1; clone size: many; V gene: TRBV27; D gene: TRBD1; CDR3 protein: CASSLPGQGHNEQFF; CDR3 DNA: TGTGCCAGCAGTCTCCCCGGACAGGGACACAATGAGCAGTTCTTC
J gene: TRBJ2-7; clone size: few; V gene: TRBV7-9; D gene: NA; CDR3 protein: CASSQSAYEQYF; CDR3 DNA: TGTGCCAGCAGCCAATCTGCTTACGAGCAGTACTTC
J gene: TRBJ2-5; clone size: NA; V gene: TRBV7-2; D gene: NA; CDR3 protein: CASSLGGARGQETQYF; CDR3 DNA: TGTGCCAGCAGCTTAGGGGGCGCGAGGGGTCAAGAGACCCAGTACTTC
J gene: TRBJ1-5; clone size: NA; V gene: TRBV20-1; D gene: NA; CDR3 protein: CSARVDNSNQPQHF; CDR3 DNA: TGCAGTGCTCGGGTGGACAATAGCAATCAGCCCCAGCATTTT
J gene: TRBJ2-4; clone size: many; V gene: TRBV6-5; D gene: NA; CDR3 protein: CASSYGRAVLAKNIQYF; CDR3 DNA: TGTGCCAGCAGTTACGGGCGGGCGGTCCTAGCCAAAAACATTCAGTACTTC
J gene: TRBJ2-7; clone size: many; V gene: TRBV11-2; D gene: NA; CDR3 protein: CASSLRGSTGEQYF; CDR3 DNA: TGTGCCAGCAGCTTACGGGGCTCCACGGGCGAGCAGTACTTC
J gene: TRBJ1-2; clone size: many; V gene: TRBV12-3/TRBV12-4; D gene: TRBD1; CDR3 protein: CASSRTGGAYGYTF; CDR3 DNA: TGTGCCAGCAGTCGGACAGGGGGCGCGTATGGCTACACCTTC
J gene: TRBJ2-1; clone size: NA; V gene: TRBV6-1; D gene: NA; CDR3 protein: CASSEEKLRVYNEQFF; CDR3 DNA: TGTGCCAGCAGTGAAGAAAAGCTTCGGGTCTACAATGAGCAGTTCTTC
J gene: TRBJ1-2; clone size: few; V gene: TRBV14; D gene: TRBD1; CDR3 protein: CASSQGQRGGSGYTF; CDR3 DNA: TGTGCCAGCAGCCAAGGTCAGAGAGGGGGCTCTGGCTACACCTTC
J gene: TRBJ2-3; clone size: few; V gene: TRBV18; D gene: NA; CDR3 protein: CASSRSRLGLQADTQYF; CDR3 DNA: TGTGCCAGCTCCCGGAGCCGGTTGGGGCTTCAAGCAGATACGCAGTATTTT
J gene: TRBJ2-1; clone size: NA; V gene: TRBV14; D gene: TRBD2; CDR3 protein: CASSPGTSGTLTMSRTQFF; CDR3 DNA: TGTGCCAGCAGCCCGGGGACTAGCGGGACGCTTACAATGAGTCGTACGCAGTTCTTC
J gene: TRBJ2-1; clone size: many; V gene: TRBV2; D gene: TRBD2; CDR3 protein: CASTGTSGSYNEQFF; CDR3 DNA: TGTGCCAGCACGGGAACTAGCGGCTCCTACAATGAGCAGTTCTTC
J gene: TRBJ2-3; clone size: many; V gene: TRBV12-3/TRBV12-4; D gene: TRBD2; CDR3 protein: CASSLAGARDTQYF; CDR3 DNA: TGTGCCAGCAGTTTGGCGGGAGCTCGAGATACGCAGTATTTT
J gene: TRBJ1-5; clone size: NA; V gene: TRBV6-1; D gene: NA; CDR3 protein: CASTGGGFYSNQPQHF; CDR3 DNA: TGTGCCAGCACGGGGGGGGGATTTTATAGCAATCAGCCCCAGCATTTT